This T cell receptor beta chain appears in the sequencing data of a study of T cell responses to AZD1222 COVID-19 vaccine. Study-wide findings and caveats: Repertoire collection took place solely once the T cell response had peaked. In a largely white British group with more females than males, clonal diversity was possibly underestimated.

Whether given at about 4 or about 12 weeks, second doses were pooled. Germline V lookup: CDR1 SGHDT, CDR2 YYEEEE. V was cut by 1 base and J by 6 bases, with 17 bases left in between. The CDR3 runs 16 residues. Method: immunoSEQ multiplex PCR; TCRdb's copy keeps in-frame clones and lacks some. The sample includes some 180,000 clones, 85% to 95% seen only once; the top ten take 1.9%. Note on this clone: Its cognate antigen is unknown.

This receptor was taken from an adult who received the AZD1222 COVID-19 vaccine. Source: peripheral blood, taken 28 days after the second AZD1222 dose. The chain carries TRBV5-6 and TRBJ1-5; D not certain. In DNA form, the CDR3 reads TGTGCCAGCAGCTTGTGGCAGAGTGCTCGAGGTCAGCCCCAGCATTTT. Translation: CASSLWQSARGQPQHF. The full variable domain, its missing parts supplied by reference TRBV5-6 and TRBJ1-5, is DAGVTQSPTHLIKTRGQQVTLRCSPKSGHDTVSWYQQALGQGPQFIFQYYEEEERQRGNFPDRFSGHQFPNYSSELNVNALLLGDSALYLCASSLWQSARGQPQHFGDGTRLSIL.